This TCR beta chain comes out of a study of blood T cell repertoires in COVID-19. This clone showed up just a few times. Profiled with immunoSEQ multiplex PCR; TCRdb holds only in-frame clones, not every one. The table records fewer than 350,000 clones, approximately 88% of them present only once. V dropped 2 bases and J dropped 7 bases, with 9 bases sitting between them. CDR3 length equals 13 residues. The receptor comes from a woman aged 30 to 39 with COVID-19, enrolled during active disease. The sample consisted of peripheral blood. The rearrangement uses TRBV12-3 or TRBV12-4 and TRBJ1-3; D not resolved. Written as DNA, the CDR3 is TGTGCCAGCAGTTTACTGTTTCGGAACACCATATATTTT. Protein product: CASSLLFRNTIYF.